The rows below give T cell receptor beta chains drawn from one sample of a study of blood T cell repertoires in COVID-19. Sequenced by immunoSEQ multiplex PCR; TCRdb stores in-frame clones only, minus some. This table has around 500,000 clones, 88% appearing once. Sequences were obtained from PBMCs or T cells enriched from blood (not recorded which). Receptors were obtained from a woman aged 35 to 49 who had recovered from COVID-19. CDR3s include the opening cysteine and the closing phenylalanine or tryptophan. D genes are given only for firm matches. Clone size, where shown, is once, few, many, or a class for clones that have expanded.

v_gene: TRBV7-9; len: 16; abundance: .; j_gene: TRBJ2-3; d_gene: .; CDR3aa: CASSSLGTSSTDTQYF; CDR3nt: TGTGCCAGCAGCTCCCTCGGGACTTCTAGCACAGATACGCAGTATTTT
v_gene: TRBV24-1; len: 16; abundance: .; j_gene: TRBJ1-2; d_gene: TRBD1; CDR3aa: CATSDFPRQGSGGYTF; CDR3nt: TGTGCCACCAGTGATTTCCCCAGACAGGGAAGTGGAGGCTACACCTTC
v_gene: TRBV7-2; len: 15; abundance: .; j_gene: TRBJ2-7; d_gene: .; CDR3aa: CASSLAGGVAYEQYF; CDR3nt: TGTGCCAGCAGCTTAGCCGGAGGCGTCGCCTACGAGCAGTACTTC
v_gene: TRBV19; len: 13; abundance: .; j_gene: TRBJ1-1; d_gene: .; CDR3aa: CASSAGLSTEAFF; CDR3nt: TGTGCCAGTAGTGCCGGGTTGAGCACTGAAGCTTTCTTT
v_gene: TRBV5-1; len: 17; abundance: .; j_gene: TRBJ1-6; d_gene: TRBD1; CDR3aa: CASSLAGDKTGSSPLHF; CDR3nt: TGCGCCAGCAGCTTGGCTGGGGACAAGACAGGGTCTTCACCCCTCCACTTT
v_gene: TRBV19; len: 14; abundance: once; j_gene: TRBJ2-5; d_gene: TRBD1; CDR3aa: CASSTPGQGETQYF; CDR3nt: TGTGCCAGTAGTACACCAGGACAGGGAGAGACCCAGTACTTC
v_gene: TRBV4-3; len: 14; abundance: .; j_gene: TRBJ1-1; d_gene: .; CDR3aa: CASSPEPRNTEAFF; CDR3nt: TGCGCCAGCAGCCCCGAGCCCCGGAACACTGAAGCTTTCTTT
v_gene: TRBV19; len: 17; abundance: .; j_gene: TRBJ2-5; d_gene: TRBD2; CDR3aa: CASSIGVGTSAKETQYF; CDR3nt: TGTGCCAGTAGTATAGGTGTCGGGACTAGCGCCAAAGAGACCCAGTACTTC
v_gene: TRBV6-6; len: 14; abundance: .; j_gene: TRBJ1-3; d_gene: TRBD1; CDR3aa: CASTQGVPGNTIYF; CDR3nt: TGTGCCAGCACCCAGGGGGTACCTGGAAACACCATATATTTT
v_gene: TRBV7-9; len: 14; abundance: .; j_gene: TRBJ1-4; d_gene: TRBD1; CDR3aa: CASRGTGDSEKLFF; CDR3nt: TGTGCCAGCAGGGGGACAGGGGACAGCGAAAAACTGTTTTTT
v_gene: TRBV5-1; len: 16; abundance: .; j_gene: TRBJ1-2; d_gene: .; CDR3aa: CASSLAYVPGPGGYTF; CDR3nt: TGCGCCAGCAGCTTGGCCTACGTCCCGGGTCCCGGGGGCTACACCTTC
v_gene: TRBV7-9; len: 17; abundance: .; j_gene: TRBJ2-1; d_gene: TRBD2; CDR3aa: CASSLGFGSGEYNEQFF; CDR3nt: TGTGCCAGCAGCTTAGGATTTGGTAGCGGGGAGTACAATGAGCAGTTCTTC
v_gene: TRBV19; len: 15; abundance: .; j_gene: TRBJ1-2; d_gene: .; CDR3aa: CASSNTGSTNYGYTF; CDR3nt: TGTGCCAGTAGTAACACAGGCTCTACTAACTATGGCTACACCTTC
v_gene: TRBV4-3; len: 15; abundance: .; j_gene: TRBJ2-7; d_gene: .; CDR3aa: CASSQASRGTYEQYF; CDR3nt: TGCGCCAGCAGCCAAGCCTCCAGGGGCACCTACGAGCAGTACTTC
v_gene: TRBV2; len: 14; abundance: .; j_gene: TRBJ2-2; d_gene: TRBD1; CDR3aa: CASSADRVGGELFF; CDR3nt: TGTGCCAGCAGTGCTGACAGGGTTGGCGGGGAGCTGTTTTTT
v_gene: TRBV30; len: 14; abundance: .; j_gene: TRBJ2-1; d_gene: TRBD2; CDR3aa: CAWSSGLVGNEQFF; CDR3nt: TGTGCCTGGAGCTCGGGACTAGTAGGCAATGAGCAGTTCTTC
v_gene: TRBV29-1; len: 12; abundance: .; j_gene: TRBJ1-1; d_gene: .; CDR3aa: CSATRTDHEAFF; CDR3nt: TGCAGCGCCACGAGGACAGACCATGAAGCTTTCTTT
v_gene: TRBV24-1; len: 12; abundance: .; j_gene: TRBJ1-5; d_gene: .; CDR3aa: CATSTPGQPQHF; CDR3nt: TGTGCCACCAGCACCCCAGGACAGCCCCAGCATTTT
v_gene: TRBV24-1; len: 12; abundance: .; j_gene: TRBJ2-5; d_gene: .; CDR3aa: CATSDFGETQYF; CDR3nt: TGTGCCACCAGTGATTTCGGAGAGACCCAGTACTTC
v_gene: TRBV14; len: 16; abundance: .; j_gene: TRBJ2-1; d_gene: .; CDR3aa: CASSPFTTISYNEQFF; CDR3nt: TGTGCCAGCAGTCCTTTTACTACGATCTCCTACAATGAGCAGTTCTTC
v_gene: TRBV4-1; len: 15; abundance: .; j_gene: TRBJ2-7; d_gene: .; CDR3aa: CASSQETGLSYEQYF; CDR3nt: TGCGCCAGCAGCCAAGAAACGGGACTGTCCTACGAGCAGTACTTC
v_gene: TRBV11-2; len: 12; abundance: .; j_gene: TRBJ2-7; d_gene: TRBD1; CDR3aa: CASSPTGAEQYF; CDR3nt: TGTGCCAGCAGCCCGACAGGGGCCGAGCAGTACTTC
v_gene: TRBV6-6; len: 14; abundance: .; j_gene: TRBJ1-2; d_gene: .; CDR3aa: CASSNEGINYGYTF; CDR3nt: TGTGCCAGCTCAAACGAGGGAATTAACTATGGCTACACCTTC
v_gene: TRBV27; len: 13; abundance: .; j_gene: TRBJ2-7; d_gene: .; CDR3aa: CASSSPGGLEAYF; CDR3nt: TGTGCCAGCAGTTCACCAGGGGGACTCGAGGCGTACTTC
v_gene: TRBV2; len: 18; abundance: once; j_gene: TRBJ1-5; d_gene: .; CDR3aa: CASSPMRSAIDGNQPQHF; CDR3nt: TGTGCCAGCAGTCCAATGAGGTCAGCTATCGATGGGAATCAGCCCCAGCATTTT
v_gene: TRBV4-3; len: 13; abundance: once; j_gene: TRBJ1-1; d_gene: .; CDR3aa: CASSLTGNTEAFF; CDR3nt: TGCGCCAGCAGTCTAACAGGGAACACTGAAGCTTTCTTT
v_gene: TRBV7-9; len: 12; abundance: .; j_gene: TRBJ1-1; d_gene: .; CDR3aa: CASSPLNTEAFF; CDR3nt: TGTGCCAGCAGCCCCTTGAACACTGAAGCTTTCTTT
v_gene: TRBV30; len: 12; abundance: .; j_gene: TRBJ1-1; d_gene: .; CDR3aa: CAWSVKQNEAFF; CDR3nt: TGTGCCTGGAGTGTAAAACAGAACGAAGCTTTCTTT